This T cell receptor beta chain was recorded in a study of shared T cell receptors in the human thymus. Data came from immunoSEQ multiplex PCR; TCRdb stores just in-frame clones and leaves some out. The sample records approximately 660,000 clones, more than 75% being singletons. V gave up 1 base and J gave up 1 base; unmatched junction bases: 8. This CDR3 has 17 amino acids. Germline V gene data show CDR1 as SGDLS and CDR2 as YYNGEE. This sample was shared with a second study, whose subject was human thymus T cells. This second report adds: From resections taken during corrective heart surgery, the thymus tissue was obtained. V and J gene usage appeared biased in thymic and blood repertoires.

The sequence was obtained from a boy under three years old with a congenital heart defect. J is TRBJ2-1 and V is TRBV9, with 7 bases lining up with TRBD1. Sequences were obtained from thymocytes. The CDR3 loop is CASSVQFGQVSYNEQFF. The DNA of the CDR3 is TGTGCCAGCAGCGTACAGTTCGGACAGGTATCCTACAATGAGCAGTTCTTC.